The rows below give T cell receptor beta chains drawn from one sample of a study of Graves' ophthalmopathy and Graves' hyperthyroidism. TCRdb analysed the multiplex PCR reads with MiXCR anew, one entry per CDR3 protein. The table has about 550,000 distinct CDR3 sequences, 35% to 45% seen once. Sequenced: peripheral blood or thyroid tissue (not recorded which). The receptors derive from an adult man with Graves' hyperthyroidism. Each CDR3 is given with its conserved first and last residue. Fields, in order: V gene, clone size, D gene, J gene, CDR3 DNA, CDR3 protein. A D gene is named only where the DNA matches it firmly. The size of a clone is reported for some rows only, either as once, few or many, or as a class for expanded clones.

TRBV9	-	-	TRBJ1-5	TGTGCCAGCAGCCAAGAGCGGGTGGAGCAGCCCCAGCATTTT	CASSQERVEQPQHF
TRBV2	many	-	TRBJ2-5	TGTGCCAGCAGTGGACTAGGCATGGAGACCCAGTACTTC	CASSGLGMETQYF
TRBV11-1	few	TRBD2	TRBJ2-5	TGTGCCAGCAGCGCGTTTCTAGCGGGAATCCAAGAGACCCAGTACTTC	CASSAFLAGIQETQYF
TRBV12-3/TRBV12-4	many	-	TRBJ2-2	TGTGCCAGCAGTCCCGAGCTCGCCGACACCGGGGAGCTGTTTTTT	CASSPELADTGELFF
TRBV2	many	TRBD1	TRBJ1-2	TGTGCCAGCCCAAAAAGCGGGACAGCACCCTATGGCTACACCTTC	CASPKSGTAPYGYTF
TRBV9	many	-	TRBJ1-6	TGTGCCAGCAGCGCCTATACAGGGCTTTCACCCCTCCACTTT	CASSAYTGLSPLHF
TRBV3-1	-	TRBD1	TRBJ1-2	TGTGCCAGCAGCCAACTCTCACAGGGGGACTATGGCTACACCTTC	CASSQLSQGDYGYTF
TRBV5-6	many	-	TRBJ2-7	TGTGCCAGCAACCCTCAGGACGTACGCTACGAGCAGTACTTC	CASNPQDVRYEQYF
TRBV7-2	-	-	TRBJ2-3	TGTGCCAGCAGCAACGGACAGCTTGGCCTTACAGATACGCAATATTTT	CASSNGQLGLTDTQYF
TRBV7-2	few	TRBD2	TRBJ2-3	TGTGCCAGCAGCGCGGTTAGCGGGAGCACAGATACGCAGTATTTT	CASSAVSGSTDTQYF
TRBV2	many	-	TRBJ1-5	TGTGCCAGCAGCCTGGGACCCGCGGCTGTTCAGCCCCAGCATTTT	CASSLGPAAVQPQHF
TRBV18	few	TRBD1	TRBJ2-5	TGTGCCAGCGTAGGACAGGGTGGAGAGACCCAGTACTTC	CASVGQGGETQYF
TRBV7-3	-	TRBD2	TRBJ2-3	TGTGCCAGCAGCTTAAACGGGGGGGCACCAGATACGCAGTATTTT	CASSLNGGAPDTQYF
TRBV24-1	few	-	TRBJ2-1	TGTGCCACCAGTGTGATAGCAGGTGAGCAGTTCTTC	CATSVIAGEQFF
TRBV10-3	many	TRBD1	TRBJ1-1	TGTGCCGCGTCGGAAAGACAGGGGAACACTGAAGCTTTCTTT	CAASERQGNTEAFF
TRBV10-3	-	TRBD1	TRBJ2-5	TGTGCCAGCGGTGGGACAGGGAAAGAGACCCAGTACTTC	CASGGTGKETQYF
TRBV6-1	-	TRBD2	TRBJ2-2	TGTGCCAGCAGTGAGGACTCACTAGCGGGATGGCGCACCGGGGAGCTGTTTTTT	CASSEDSLAGWRTGELFF
TRBV7-8	many	-	TRBJ1-4	TGTGCCAGCAGCTTTTCCTCGCAGACTAATGAAAAACTGTTTTTT	CASSFSSQTNEKLFF
TRBV9	-	TRBD1	TRBJ2-1	TGCGCCAGCAGCCGGGACAGGGGGTTCGATGAGCAGTTCTTC	CASSRDRGFDEQFF
TRBV7-6	many	TRBD1	TRBJ1-4	TGTGCCAGCAGCTTAGGACAGGGGCGGGAAAAACTGTTTTTT	CASSLGQGREKLFF
TRBV20-1	-	TRBD1	TRBJ1-1	TGCAGTGCTCAATCACAGGGGGCGGGCACTGAAGCTCTCTTT	CSAQSQGAGTEALF
TRBV6-4	-	TRBD2	TRBJ2-4	TGTGCCAGCAGTTACTCGGGAGGAGCCAAAAACATTCAGTACTTC	CASSYSGGAKNIQYF
TRBV7-2	once	-	TRBJ2-2	TGTGCCAGCAGCTTAGCGTTCAGGGGACGCATGTCGTACACCGGGGAGCTGTTTTTT	CASSLAFRGRMSYTGELFF
TRBV29-1	few	-	TRBJ2-1	TGCAGCGTGTTAAGGGACTCCTACAATGAGCAGTTCTTC	CSVLRDSYNEQFF
TRBV5-6	-	TRBD1	TRBJ2-7	TGTGCCAGCAGCCCCCACAGGGGTCTCTACGAGCAGTACTTC	CASSPHRGLYEQYF
TRBV5-1	many	TRBD1	TRBJ1-6	TGCGCCAGCAGCTTGAATCCCCGGGACAGAGGTAATTCACCCCTCCACTTT	CASSLNPRDRGNSPLHF
TRBV20-1	many	-	TRBJ2-2	TGCAGTGCTAGAGATCACCCCAGCACCGGGGAGCTGTTTTTT	CSARDHPSTGELFF
TRBV18	-	-	TRBJ2-3	TGTGCCAGCTCACCAAGGAGCTCAGATACGCAGTATTTT	CASSPRSSDTQYF
TRBV11-2	-	-	TRBJ2-7	TGTGCCAGCAGCCAAGCCCTACGGGGGGCTGGGTACGAGCAGTACTTC	CASSQALRGAGYEQYF
TRBV20-1	many	-	TRBJ2-5	TGCAGTGAAAGTGGGTCCGGGGATCAAGAGACCCAGTACTTC	CSESGSGDQETQYF
TRBV7-6	many	TRBD2	TRBJ2-7	TGTGCCAGCAGTAACGCACTAGCGGGAGTCCCCTCCTACGAGCAGTACTTC	CASSNALAGVPSYEQYF
TRBV6-5	few	-	TRBJ1-2	TGTGCCAGCAGTGGACAGCCGTATGGCTACACCTTC	CASSGQPYGYTF
TRBV2	many	-	TRBJ1-6	TGTGCCAGCATTGGAGGTACGGGGAATAATTCACCCCTCCACTTT	CASIGGTGNNSPLHF
TRBV7-2	few	-	TRBJ1-2	TGTGCCAGCAGCTTAGAGGCCCGAGGGGGCTACACCTTC	CASSLEARGGYTF
TRBV29-1	many	-	TRBJ1-1	TGCAGCGTTGATGGTGAAGCTTTCTTT	CSVDGEAFF
TRBV6-5	many	-	TRBJ1-5	TGTGCCAGCAGTAGGACGGGAGCAGAGCAGCCCCAGCATTTT	CASSRTGAEQPQHF
TRBV9	-	TRBD2	TRBJ2-5	TGTGCCAGCAGCGTAGAGGGACTAGCGGGAGGGACTGGAGGGAGCCAGTACTTC	CASSVEGLAGGTGGSQYF
TRBV29-1	many	-	TRBJ1-1	TGCAGCGTGCCAGGGACATACGAGAACACTGAAGCTTTCTTT	CSVPGTYENTEAFF
TRBV29-1	-	TRBD1	TRBJ1-2	TGCAGCGTTGAAGATGACAGGGATGGCTACACCTTC	CSVEDDRDGYTF
TRBV9	-	TRBD1	TRBJ1-2	TGTGCCAGCAGCGTAGGGCAGGGGGACAGGGAATCAAACTATGGCTACACCTTC	CASSVGQGDRESNYGYTF
TRBV7-9	few	-	TRBJ2-7	TGTGCCAGCAGCTTAGCGCCCGGGACAAACTACGAGCAGTACTTC	CASSLAPGTNYEQYF
TRBV2	-	TRBD2	TRBJ2-7	TGTGCCAGCCAGTTACTAGCGGGGGGCTACGAGCAGTACTTC	CASQLLAGGYEQYF
TRBV7-9	many	TRBD1	TRBJ1-2	TGTGCCAGCAGCCCGGGACAGGGGGAACGCGGCTACACCTTC	CASSPGQGERGYTF
TRBV7-2	-	-	TRBJ2-2	TGTGCCAGCAGCTCCCCGATTCGTTCGAACACCGGGGAGCTGTTTTTT	CASSSPIRSNTGELFF
TRBV12-3/TRBV12-4	many	-	TRBJ1-3	TGTGCCAGCAGTAGGGGGATCGGAAACACCATATATTTT	CASSRGIGNTIYF
TRBV24-1	many	-	TRBJ1-1	TGTGCCACCAGTGATTATGTGGGAAACAGGGCTTTCTTT	CATSDYVGNRAFF
TRBV29-1	-	-	TRBJ2-7	TGCAGCGCCAGCAGCTCTGACACCTTTCCCTACGAGCAGTACTTC	CSASSSDTFPYEQYF
TRBV29-1	-	TRBD1	TRBJ1-1	TGCAGCGTCGACCTTTTGGGGAGGGGGCTACGAATGAACACTGAAGCTTTCTTT	CSVDLLGRGLRMNTEAFF
TRBV7-2	once	-	TRBJ2-3	TGTGCCAGCAGCTTAGCGGAGTCTAGCACAGATACGCAGTATTTT	CASSLAESSTDTQYF
TRBV7-9	-	-	TRBJ2-7	TGTGCCAGCAGCCCCGAACTCGGGGGATCCTACGAGCAGTACTTC	CASSPELGGSYEQYF
TRBV5-5	-	-	TRBJ2-7	TGTGCCAGCAGTTCAATTAGGACAGAGAAATCCTACGAGCAGTACTTC	CASSSIRTEKSYEQYF
TRBV7-2	-	-	TRBJ2-5	TGTGCCAGCAGCTCCGGTCCTCTGGAAAACCAAGAGACCCAGTACTTC	CASSSGPLENQETQYF
TRBV9	once	TRBD1	TRBJ2-1	TGTGCCAGCAGGGCGACAGGGATCACCAATGAGCAGTTCTTC	CASRATGITNEQFF